This record covers a single TCR beta chain. What it binds is not known. Sorting of unstimulated PBMCs yielded separate CD3+CD4+ and CD3+CD8+ fractions. These data originate in a study of T cell clones after liver transplantation. The overall study: At least one year of complete immunosuppression withdrawal without enzymes over twice normal defined tolerance. Whole-study results and caveats: These preliminary findings come from unstandardized post-transplant sampling times. Circulating graft-donor-reactive CD4 TCRbeta sequences fell significantly post-transplant in most of the 8 subjects.

Some clones are missing from TCRdb's copy, which holds only in-frame ones; the method was immunoSEQ multiplex PCR. The data hold nearly 15,000 clones, with 82% observed a single time. Source: CD8+ T cells from blood, taken approximately 50 months after liver transplant. The sequence was collected from a human patient who received a liver transplant. Some T cells may originate from the graft donor.

CDR3 region: CASNQGLVDAYQETQYF. The CDR3 coding sequence is TGTGCCAGCAACCAAGGACTAGTGGACGCCTACCAAGAGACCCAGTACTTC. The rearrangement links TRBV5-6 to TRBJ2-5; 7 nucleotides align to TRBD2. Germline CDR1 is SGHDT and CDR2 is YYEEEE. This CDR3 region has 17 residues. The trim removed 6 bases at V and 0 bases at J, leaving 14 bases unmatched.